This T cell receptor beta chain was identified during a study of blood T cell repertoires in COVID-19. Study-level information: Sources were T cells, B-cell-depleted T cells, or PBMCs; the material itself was cDNA or gDNA.

Libraries were prepared by immunoSEQ multiplex PCR; TCRdb keeps only in-frame clonotypes and omits some of them. Among 370,000 or so clones, roughly 86% were seen once, and the ten largest hold 1.3%. This clone was found once. Germline V CDR1 and CDR2: LNHNV, YYDKDF (reference sequence). V gave up 3 bases and J gave up 3 bases; unmatched junction bases: 5. The CDR3 covers 16 residues. Two negative PCRs, clearance, or symptom resolution were required of recovered Cohort 3 donors. The clonotype originates from a man between 25 and 39 years old who had recovered from COVID-19. The sequencing sample was made of PBMCs or T cells enriched from blood (not recorded which). The chain combines TRBV15 with TRBJ2-7; 13 bases match TRBD2. The CDR3 here is CATSRTSGGPLYEQYF. The CDR3, as DNA: TGTGCCACCAGCAGGACTAGCGGGGGGCCCCTCTACGAGCAGTACTTC. Full variable domain (outside the CDR3, taken from reference TRBV15 and TRBJ2-7): DAMVIQNPRYQVTQFGKPVTLSCSQTLNHNVMYWYQQKSSQAPKLLFHYYDKDFNNEADTPDNFQSRRPNTSFCFLDIRSPGLGDTAMYLCATSRTSGGPLYEQYFGPGTRLTVT.